The clone carrying this T cell receptor beta chain was seen repeatedly, ten times or more. Its antigen remains unknown. These data belong to a study of T-cell reconstitution after alpha-beta-depleted transplantation in children. TCRbeta library construction was performed incorporating unique molecular identifiers. One entry per CDR3 protein results from TCRdb running MiXCR on the PCR reads. The sample lists 220,000 or so distinct CDR3 sequences, 6.5% to 10% occurring once. Study-level points and caveats: Roughly two months post-transplant, alpha-beta T cells reportedly originated from several hundred graft clones that had expanded. One year after transplant, T-cell counts and diversity came mostly from newly produced T cells.

This TCR came from a male patient between 10 and 17 years old who had a stem cell transplant for acute lymphoblastic leukemia, so the T cells may come from the graft donor. The sequences come from PBMCs, mostly from graft donor cells, collected 180 days after TCRalphabeta/CD19-depleted stem cell transplant.

Written as DNA, the CDR3 is TGTGCCAGCACCTACAGGTTAATCCGGGAAACAGATACGCAGTATTTT. Amino acids: CASTYRLIRETDTQYF. V usage is TRBV12-3 or TRBV12-4 and J usage is TRBJ2-3, with D perhaps given as TRBD1 or TRBD2 (5 bases each). The CDR3 is made up of 16 amino acids. The V end was cut by 7 bases, the J end by 3 bases, with 20 bases between.